These 21 T cell receptor beta chains came from one sample sequenced in a study of vaccination effects on CD4 cells after COVID-19. Under the ViraFEST assay, PBMC were stimulated with viral peptide pools so that antigen-specific CD4+ T cells expanded. Sequencing was performed afterwards. With approximately 9 days of culture completed, CD4+ T cells were isolated. Generated by immunoSEQ multiplex PCR, the TCRdb table keeps only in-frame clones and is missing some. This table has about 79,000 clones, roughly 74% appearing once. These receptors lack a known antigen. Material: CD4+ T cells from PBMCs cultured with HCoV-229E spike peptides, obtained before COVID-19 vaccination. Receptor source: a human donor who received a COVID-19 vaccine.

The chain couples TRBV7-8 to TRBJ2-7, with D tentatively TRBD1 (5 bases). Germline V gene lookup returns CDR1 SGHVS and CDR2 FQNEAQ. Trimming took 5 bases from V and 3 from J, leaving 11 bases between them. The CDR3 covers 13 residues. CDR3 nucleotide sequence: TGTGCCAGCAGCCTAATCGACAGCTACGAGCAGTACGTC. The encoded protein is CASSLIDSYEQYV.

The rearrangement uses TRBV5-1 and TRBJ1-5; 7 bases are shared with TRBD1. CDR1 is SGHRS, CDR2 YFSETQ, per germline. V was clipped by 4 bases and J by 8 bases; unmatched bases: 9. The CDR3 consists of 14 residues. The CDR3 DNA sequence: TGCGCCAGCAGCCTAATAGGGGGCGAGGAGCCCCAGCATTTT. This translates into CASSLIGGEEPQHF.

The genes are TRBV21-1 and TRBJ2-7. TRBV21-1 is deemed a pseudogene. This CDR3 region has 17 residues. The CDR3 nucleotides are TGTGCCAGCAGCAAAGAAGAAGGGGGGCGTGATCACTGCGAGCAGTACGTC. This codes for CASSKEEGGRDHCEQYV.

The CDR3 region is CASSRQTGQRELFF. The CDR3 bases are TGTGCCAGCAGCCGGCAGACTGGCCAGCGGGAGCTGTTTTTT. V gene TRBV3-1 (or the pseudogene TRBV3-2) combines with J gene TRBJ2-2; D call uncertain. Trimming took 4 bases from V and 9 from J, leaving 15 bases between them. The CDR3 covers 14 residues. Per the germline V gene, CDR1 is LGHDT and CDR2 is YNNKEL (reference sequence).

This clone was picked up a small number of times. The chain has TRBV2 and TRBJ2-2; TRBD1 is a possible D gene (5 bases). Looked up from germline, CDR1 is SNHLY and CDR2 is FYNNEI. The ends were cut back, 7 bases at V and 1 base at J, with 7 bases in the middle. This CDR3 region has 13 residues. CDR3 amino acids: CASNQGNTGELFF. The CDR3 DNA follows: TGTGCCAGCAACCAGGGGAACACCGGGGAGCTGTTTTTT.

The genes are TRBV19 and TRBJ2-7; D may be TRBD1 (5 bases). Germline loops: CDR1 LNHDA, CDR2 SQIVND (reference sequence). Trimming pared 3 bases from V and 4 bases from J, leaving 10 bases between. The CDR3 sequence is 13 residues long. Written as DNA, the CDR3 is TGTGCCAGTAGTATGCAGGGAAGTTACGAGCAGTACGTC. Translation: CASSMQGSYEQYV.

This rearrangement joins TRBV5-5 to TRBJ2-5; 8 bases map to TRBD1. Losses at the gene ends were 4 bases for V and 4 bases for J; bases not matched to a gene: 15. Germline-derived CDR1 and CDR2 are SGHKS and YYEKEE (reference sequence). The CDR3 runs 17 residues. The CDR3 region is CASSPLPGQATGETQYF. DNA of the CDR3: TGTGCCAGCAGCCCCTTACCGGGACAGGCGACGGGAGAGACCCAGTACTTC. Looking up the rest from reference TRBV5-5 and TRBJ2-5 gives the full variable domain: DAGVTQSPTHLIKTRGQQVTLRCSPISGHKSVSWYQQVLGQGPQFIFQYYEKEERGRGNFPDRFSARQFPNYSSELNVNALLLGDSALYLCASSPLPGQATGETQYFGPGTRLLVL.

The chain employs TRBV6-5 and TRBJ2-1; 7 nucleotides line up with TRBD2. V shed 2 bases and J 4 bases; nucleotides not matched to a gene: 8. CDR1 MNHEY and CDR2 SVGAGI come from the germline V gene. The CDR3 covers 16 residues. The CDR3 loop reads CASSYRPAGKYNEQFF. The DNA for the CDR3 is TGTGCCAGCAGTTACCGTCCAGCGGGGAAGTACAATGAGCAGTTCTTC.

This clone was detected once. The CDR3 DNA reads as TGTGCCAGCAGCGGGACCGGAGACTACGAGCAGTACGTC. This translates into CASSGTGDYEQYV. V is TRBV2 and J is TRBJ2-7; either TRBD1 or TRBD2 may supply D (5 bases each). Looked up from germline, CDR1 is SNHLY and CDR2 is FYNNEI. V was cut by 6 bases and J by 3 bases, with 12 bases left in between. The CDR3 runs 13 residues.

The table lists this clone with a few counts. J is TRBJ1-6 and V is TRBV13; 9 nucleotides align to TRBD1. The CDR3 spans 15 residues. Per germline, CDR1 PRHDT and CDR2 FYEKMQ (reference sequence). Losses at the gene ends were 3 bases for V and 9 bases for J; bases not matched to a gene: 6. CDR3 in DNA: TGTGCCAGCAGCTTTACAGGGGGCGTCGGTTCACCCCTCCACTTT. It codes for CASSFTGGVGSPLHF.

The chain joins TRBV4-1 to TRBJ2-1; TRBD2 agrees at 9 bases. The CDR3 consists of 17 residues. V lost 7 bases to trimming and J lost 0 bases; unmatched junction nucleotides: 10. CDR1 MGHRA and CDR2 YSYEKL come from the germline V gene. CDR3 amino acids: CASKSVAGGSSYNEQFF. CDR3 DNA sequence: TGCGCCAGCAAATCGGTGGCGGGGGGGAGCTCCTACAATGAGCAGTTCTTC.

Only one count was recorded for this clone. The J gene is TRBJ1-2, the V gene TRBV4-1; D remains ambiguous. V lost 0 bases and J lost 4, with 12 bases in between. This CDR3 is 15 amino acids long. The germline V gene encodes CDR1 MGHRA and CDR2 YSYEKL. The CDR3 protein is CASSQDQADIYGYTF. DNA for the CDR3: TGCGCCAGCAGCCAAGACCAGGCGGATATCTATGGCTACACCTTC.

The CDR3 region has the DNA TGTGCCAGCAGCTTAACGGGGCCCGCAGCAGGGACTTACGTTACAACTTTCTTT. Translation gives CASSLTGPAAGTYVTTFF. The chain couples TRBV7-3 to TRBJ1-1; the D gene is possibly TRBD1 (5 bases). The CDR3 length is 18 residues. V lost 0 bases to trimming and J lost 12 bases, with 29 bases between them. Germline V gene lookup returns CDR1 SGHTA and CDR2 FQGTGA.

This clone was detected only a few times. CDR3 sequence reads: CASSFSAVDQPQHF. The CDR3 DNA follows: TGTGCCAGTAGTTTTTCGGCAGTCGATCAGCCCCAGCATTTT. The rearrangement joins TRBV19 to TRBJ1-5; D remains unclear. The germline CDR1 and CDR2 sequences are LNHDA and SQIVND (reference sequence). V lost 5 bases, J lost 5 bases, and 13 bases lay in between. This CDR3 is 14 amino acids long.

Only a few counts were recorded for this clone. V and J are TRBV12-5 and TRBJ2-5; D is undetermined. This CDR3 contains 11 residues. CDR1 is LGHNT, CDR2 FRNRAP, per germline. V gave up 5 bases and J gave up 4 bases, with 5 bases separating them. This CDR3 is CASGPRETQYF. In nucleotides, the CDR3 is TGTGCTAGTGGTCCCCGAGAGACCCAGTACTTC. Filled out from reference TRBV12-5 and TRBJ2-5, the complete variable domain reads DARVTQTPRHKVTEMGQEVTMRCQPILGHNTVFWYRQTMMQGLELLAYFRNRAPLDDSGMPKDRFSAEMPDATLATLKIQPSEPRDSAVYFCASGPRETQYFGPGTRLLVL.

This clone was recorded a few times. The V call is TRBV5-1, the J call TRBJ2-1, with 10 bases identical to TRBD1. The germline V gene has CDR1 SGHRS and CDR2 YFSETQ. This CDR3 comprises 15 residues. The V segment lost 5 bases and the J segment 4 bases; nucleotides outside the gene matches: 6. The CDR3 DNA follows: TGCGCCAGCAGGCACGGGACAGGGGATTACAATGAGCAGTTCTTC. Its translation: CASRHGTGDYNEQFF.

This chain uses TRBV30 with TRBJ1-6, with D hard to call. The CDR3 has 12 residues. The V and J ends lost 0 bases and 8 bases respectively, with 5 bases between them. Germline CDR1 GTSNPN, CDR2 SVGIG (reference sequence). CDR3 bases: TGTGCCTGGAGTGTAATGGATTCACCCCTCCACTTT. Translated, it gives CAWSVMDSPLHF.

This chain connects TRBV7-3 to TRBJ2-2; D not resolved. Germline CDR1 is SGHTA and CDR2 is FQGTGA. Trimming cost V 3 bases and J 4 bases, with 9 bases left between them. The CDR3 contains 14 residues. For the CDR3, the DNA is TGTGCCAGCAGCTTTAACGGAATCACCGGGGAGCTGTTTTTT. It specifies CASSFNGITGELFF.

V and J are TRBV24-1 and TRBJ2-1, with a tentative D call TRBD1 (6 bases). The CDR3 sequence is 14 residues long. Germline V CDR1 and CDR2: KGHDR, SFDVKD. Trimming took off 4 bases at V and 8 bases at J, with 14 bases between the two ends. CDR3 amino acids: CATSDPGQRDEQFF. The CDR3 DNA sequence: TGTGCCACCAGTGACCCAGGACAGCGCGATGAGCAGTTCTTC.

The rearrangement links TRBV28 to TRBJ1-6, with D tentatively TRBD1 (5 bases). The CDR3 runs to 16 residues. Per the germline V gene, CDR1 is MDHEN and CDR2 is SYDVKM. The V end lost 3 bases, the J end lost 4 bases, and 13 bases lay between the germline ends. This chain's CDR3 is CASSLGQGTYNSPLHF. The CDR3, as DNA: TGTGCCAGCAGTTTGGGTCAGGGAACATATAATTCACCCCTCCACTTT. The full variable domain, rest sourced from reference TRBV28 and TRBJ1-6, is DVKVTQSSRYLVKRTGEKVFLECVQDMDHENMFWYRQDPGLGLRLIYFSYDVKMKEKGDIPEGYSVSREKKERFSLILESASTNQTSMYLCASSLGQGTYNSPLHFGNGTRLTVT.

The chain links TRBV2 to TRBJ2-5; D is undetermined. V shed 5 bases and J shed 3 bases, with 4 bases lying between them. Germline CDR1 is SNHLY and CDR2 is FYNNEI. This CDR3 spans 11 amino acids. The CDR3 sequence is CASSPEETQYF. The CDR3 coding sequence is TGTGCCAGCAGTCCCGAAGAGACCCAGTACTTC.